There are many counts of the clone carrying this T cell receptor beta chain. CDR3 length: 14 residues. Germline-derived CDR1 and CDR2 are SGHAT and FQDESV (reference sequence). The V and J ends lost 7 bases and 0 bases respectively, with 13 bases between them. The data derive from a study of T-cell reconstitution after alpha-beta-depleted transplantation in children. The TCRbeta library was prepared with unique molecular identifiers. One entry per CDR3 protein, called by TCRdb with MiXCR from the PCR reads. The sample records around 340,000 distinct CDR3 sequences, roughly 14% being singletons. The chain joins TRBV11-1 to TRBJ2-7; D remains ambiguous. This clonotype was obtained from a human donor who donated a stem cell graft to a child with Fanconi anemia. Sequenced material: PBMCs, taken from the stem cell graft. CDR3 in amino acids: CASTLGYASYEQYF. In DNA form, the CDR3 reads TGTGCCAGCACTCTGGGCTACGCCTCCTACGAGCAGTACTTC.